This TCR beta chain stems from a study of blood T cell repertoires in COVID-19. The CDR3 runs 14 residues. CDR1 is MNHEY, CDR2 SVGEGT, per germline. The V segment lost 0 bases and the J segment 8 bases; nucleotides outside the gene matches: 4. Generated by immunoSEQ multiplex PCR, the TCRdb table keeps only in-frame clones and is missing some. The sample comprises just over 35,000 clones, 81% of which are singletons, and about 42% rests with the top ten. The specimen was peripheral blood. This receptor was identified in a human donor in a cohort sampled during active or convalescent COVID-19. The donor label of this sample is uncertain. The V and J genes are TRBV6-2 or TRBV6-3 and TRBJ1-5, with TRBD1 matching over 7 bases. The CDR3 DNA is TGTGCCAGCAGTTACTCGACAGGGCCGGAGCCCCAGCATTTT. It codes for CASSYSTGPEPQHF.